The rows below give T cell receptor beta chains drawn from one sample of a study of vaccination and CD4 T cells after COVID-19. TCRdb reprocessed the PCR reads via MiXCR and lists one record per CDR3 protein. The sample yields 8,500 to 10,000 distinct CDR3 sequences, around 50% seen once. Their specific antigens are unknown. The sequenced sample was CD4+ T cells from blood, cultured in vitro. Receptors originate from a human donor who had recovered from COVID-19. CDR3s include the opening cysteine and the closing phenylalanine or tryptophan. The order of the fields is D gene, V gene, clone size, J gene, CDR3 protein, CDR3 DNA. D genes are given only for firm matches. Rows may omit the clone size; those that give it use once, few, many or a size class.

d_gene: TRBD2
v_gene: TRBV20-1
abundance: .
j_gene: TRBJ2-7
CDR3aa: CSATIPSGNNEQYF
CDR3nt: TGCAGTGCAACAATTCCTAGCGGGAATAACGAGCAGTACTTC

d_gene: .
v_gene: TRBV2
abundance: .
j_gene: TRBJ1-3
CDR3aa: CASSAGSGNTIYF
CDR3nt: TGTGCCAGCAGTGCAGGGTCTGGAAACACCATATATTTT

d_gene: .
v_gene: TRBV6-1
abundance: .
j_gene: TRBJ1-6
CDR3aa: CASTESLGLYNSPLHF
CDR3nt: TGTGCCAGCACCGAAAGTCTGGGCCTCTATAATTCACCCCTCCACTTT

d_gene: TRBD2
v_gene: TRBV4-3
abundance: .
j_gene: TRBJ2-2
CDR3aa: CASSQLPAGGTNTGELFF
CDR3nt: TGCGCCAGCAGCCAACTCCCCGCGGGGGGGACGAACACCGGGGAGCTGTTTTTT

d_gene: TRBD1
v_gene: TRBV4-2
abundance: .
j_gene: TRBJ2-7
CDR3aa: CASSQVGTDYEQYF
CDR3nt: TGTGCCAGCAGCCAAGTAGGGACAGACTACGAGCAGTACTTC

d_gene: .
v_gene: TRBV7-2
abundance: .
j_gene: TRBJ1-5
CDR3aa: CASSLESNQPQHF
CDR3nt: TGTGCCAGCAGCTTAGAGAGCAATCAGCCCCAGCATTTT

d_gene: .
v_gene: TRBV19
abundance: .
j_gene: TRBJ2-3
CDR3aa: CASSMGRVSSTDTQYF
CDR3nt: TGTGCCAGTAGTATGGGCCGAGTATCTAGCACAGATACGCAGTATTTT

d_gene: .
v_gene: TRBV6-1
abundance: .
j_gene: TRBJ1-2
CDR3aa: CASRPWGREHLNYGYTF
CDR3nt: TGTGCCAGCAGACCGTGGGGCAGGGAGCACTTGAACTATGGCTACACCTTC

d_gene: TRBD1
v_gene: TRBV24-1
abundance: large
j_gene: TRBJ2-3
CDR3aa: CATSDGQGFADTQYF
CDR3nt: TGTGCCACCAGTGATGGACAGGGTTTCGCAGATACGCAGTATTTT

d_gene: .
v_gene: TRBV7-3
abundance: .
j_gene: TRBJ2-2
CDR3aa: CASSRQGTGELFF
CDR3nt: TGTGCCAGCAGCCGACAAGGCACCGGGGAGCTGTTTTTT

d_gene: TRBD2
v_gene: TRBV7-2
abundance: .
j_gene: TRBJ2-3
CDR3aa: CASSRTSGTDTQYF
CDR3nt: TGTGCCAGCAGCCGGACTAGCGGCACAGATACGCAGTATTTT

d_gene: TRBD1
v_gene: TRBV10-3
abundance: .
j_gene: TRBJ2-1
CDR3aa: CAIRSGTASYNEQFF
CDR3nt: TGTGCCATCAGGTCCGGGACAGCCTCCTACAATGAGCAGTTCTTC

d_gene: .
v_gene: TRBV10-3
abundance: .
j_gene: TRBJ1-1
CDR3aa: CAIRRDRNTEAFF
CDR3nt: TGTGCCATCAGGCGAGACAGGAACACTGAAGCTTTCTTT

d_gene: .
v_gene: TRBV6-1
abundance: few
j_gene: TRBJ2-7
CDR3aa: CASSGSFRTVPYEQYF
CDR3nt: TGTGCCAGCAGTGGAAGCTTTCGGACAGTACCCTACGAGCAGTACTTC

d_gene: .
v_gene: TRBV10-3
abundance: .
j_gene: TRBJ2-1
CDR3aa: CAISESAASSYNEQFF
CDR3nt: TGTGCCATCAGTGAGTCAGCGGCTAGCTCCTACAATGAGCAGTTCTTC

d_gene: .
v_gene: TRBV20-1
abundance: .
j_gene: TRBJ2-5
CDR3aa: CSARGGGLETQYF
CDR3nt: TGCAGTGCTAGAGGTGGGGGGCTCGAGACCCAGTACTTC

d_gene: .
v_gene: TRBV20-1
abundance: .
j_gene: TRBJ1-2
CDR3aa: CSARDERQRVRKGYTF
CDR3nt: TGCAGTGCTAGAGATGAGCGGCAAAGGGTCCGGAAGGGCTACACCTTC

d_gene: TRBD1
v_gene: TRBV19
abundance: .
j_gene: TRBJ1-2
CDR3aa: CASSGLDRVALF
CDR3nt: TGTGCCAGTAGTGGGCTGGACAGGGTAGCCCTCTTC

d_gene: .
v_gene: TRBV27
abundance: few
j_gene: TRBJ2-7
CDR3aa: CASSEGVRGGEQYF
CDR3nt: TGTGCCAGCAGTGAGGGAGTCAGGGGAGGCGAGCAGTACTTC

d_gene: .
v_gene: TRBV27
abundance: few
j_gene: TRBJ2-3
CDR3aa: CASRPMGAGITDTQYF
CDR3nt: TGTGCCAGCAGGCCCATGGGAGCAGGGATCACAGATACGCAGTATTTT

d_gene: .
v_gene: TRBV18
abundance: .
j_gene: TRBJ1-1
CDR3aa: CASSETSGQGGLNTEAFF
CDR3nt: TGTGCCAGCTCAGAGACGTCCGGGCAGGGAGGGCTGAACACTGAAGCTTTCTTT

d_gene: .
v_gene: TRBV7-2
abundance: few
j_gene: TRBJ2-7
CDR3aa: CASSRVQVEQYF
CDR3nt: TGTGCCAGCAGCCGGGTTCAGGTCGAGCAGTACTTC

d_gene: .
v_gene: TRBV11-2
abundance: few
j_gene: TRBJ2-2
CDR3aa: CASSLGSAWNTGELFF
CDR3nt: TGTGCCAGCAGCTTAGGCTCAGCCTGGAACACCGGGGAGCTGTTTTTT

d_gene: .
v_gene: TRBV7-2
abundance: .
j_gene: TRBJ2-1
CDR3aa: CASRQGRVGNEQFF
CDR3nt: TGTGCCAGCAGACAGGGTAGGGTTGGGAATGAGCAGTTCTTC

d_gene: .
v_gene: TRBV20-1
abundance: few
j_gene: TRBJ2-3
CDR3aa: CSASLGSSTDTQYF
CDR3nt: TGCAGTGCTAGTCTGGGATCAAGCACAGATACGCAGTATTTT

d_gene: TRBD1
v_gene: TRBV19
abundance: .
j_gene: TRBJ1-2
CDR3aa: CASKPGQGLGYTF
CDR3nt: TGTGCCAGTAAGCCAGGACAGGGGCTTGGCTACACCTTC

d_gene: TRBD1
v_gene: TRBV14
abundance: once
j_gene: TRBJ1-1
CDR3aa: CASSQFAQGTEAFF
CDR3nt: TGTGCCAGCAGCCAATTCGCACAGGGGACCGAAGCTTTCTTT

d_gene: TRBD1
v_gene: TRBV20-1
abundance: .
j_gene: TRBJ1-4
CDR3aa: CSARVQSGGEKLFF
CDR3nt: TGCAGTGCTAGAGTTCAATCAGGGGGTGAAAAACTGTTTTTT

d_gene: .
v_gene: TRBV12-3/TRBV12-4
abundance: .
j_gene: TRBJ2-3
CDR3aa: CASTSATDTQYF
CDR3nt: TGTGCCAGCACCAGCGCCACAGATACGCAGTATTTT

d_gene: .
v_gene: TRBV7-2
abundance: .
j_gene: TRBJ2-1
CDR3aa: CASSITRNPSHEQFF
CDR3nt: TGTGCCAGCAGCATTACTAGAAACCCCTCTCATGAGCAGTTCTTC

d_gene: TRBD2
v_gene: TRBV7-2
abundance: .
j_gene: TRBJ2-2
CDR3aa: CASSIGSGGRTGELFF
CDR3nt: TGTGCCAGCAGCATAGGTAGCGGGGGGCGGACCGGGGAGCTGTTTTTT

d_gene: .
v_gene: TRBV15
abundance: medium-sized
j_gene: TRBJ1-5
CDR3aa: CATSRDVGAHQPQHF
CDR3nt: TGTGCCACCAGCAGAGATGTGGGGGCCCATCAGCCCCAGCATTTT

d_gene: .
v_gene: TRBV2
abundance: .
j_gene: TRBJ2-5
CDR3aa: CASSAPLSGRMETQYF
CDR3nt: TGTGCCAGCAGTGCCCCTCTGTCCGGGAGAATGGAGACCCAGTACTTC

d_gene: .
v_gene: TRBV6-1
abundance: .
j_gene: TRBJ1-5
CDR3aa: CASRAAGNWKQPQHF
CDR3nt: TGTGCCAGCAGGGCGGCGGGAAATTGGAAGCAGCCCCAGCATTTT

d_gene: TRBD1
v_gene: TRBV20-1
abundance: few
j_gene: TRBJ1-5
CDR3aa: CSARKTGENQPQHF
CDR3nt: TGCAGTGCTAGAAAGACAGGGGAGAATCAGCCCCAGCATTTT

d_gene: .
v_gene: TRBV7-9
abundance: medium-sized
j_gene: TRBJ1-2
CDR3aa: CASSPSVEVGYTF
CDR3nt: TGTGCCAGCAGCCCCTCCGTCGAGGTCGGCTACACCTTC

d_gene: .
v_gene: TRBV20-1
abundance: .
j_gene: TRBJ2-3
CDR3aa: CSARDGRGADTQYF
CDR3nt: TGCAGTGCTAGAGATGGTAGGGGCGCAGATACGCAGTATTTT

d_gene: .
v_gene: TRBV7-2
abundance: few
j_gene: TRBJ1-5
CDR3aa: CASSLAGANQPQHF
CDR3nt: TGTGCCAGCAGCTTAGCAGGGGCCAATCAGCCCCAGCATTTT

d_gene: TRBD1
v_gene: TRBV11-2
abundance: .
j_gene: TRBJ1-2
CDR3aa: CASSLTRGPGGYTF
CDR3nt: TGTGCCAGCAGCTTAACCAGGGGGCCGGGGGGCTACACCTTC

d_gene: .
v_gene: TRBV20-1
abundance: medium-sized
j_gene: TRBJ1-5
CDR3aa: CSARDLRTVDQPQHF
CDR3nt: TGCAGTGCTAGAGATCTACGGACTGTTGATCAGCCCCAGCATTTT

d_gene: .
v_gene: TRBV7-9
abundance: few
j_gene: TRBJ1-1
CDR3aa: CASSHNQGQTNTEAFF
CDR3nt: TGTGCCAGCAGCCATAATCAAGGACAGACGAACACTGAAGCTTTCTTT

d_gene: TRBD2
v_gene: TRBV19
abundance: .
j_gene: TRBJ2-2
CDR3aa: CASSIGTSAGELFF
CDR3nt: TGTGCCAGTAGTATCGGGACTAGCGCCGGGGAGCTGTTTTTT

d_gene: .
v_gene: TRBV6-5
abundance: few
j_gene: TRBJ1-5
CDR3aa: CASSSPRGGDSNQPQHF
CDR3nt: TGTGCCAGCAGTTCCCCCCGGGGGGGGGATAGCAATCAGCCCCAGCATTTT

d_gene: .
v_gene: TRBV6-1
abundance: .
j_gene: TRBJ1-1
CDR3aa: CASRTGPNTEAFF
CDR3nt: TGTGCCAGCAGGACAGGACCCAACACTGAAGCTTTCTTT

d_gene: TRBD1
v_gene: TRBV27
abundance: .
j_gene: TRBJ2-2
CDR3aa: CASSLYGQGASGELFF
CDR3nt: TGTGCCAGCAGTTTATACGGACAGGGGGCATCCGGGGAGCTGTTTTTT

d_gene: .
v_gene: TRBV12-3/TRBV12-4
abundance: .
j_gene: TRBJ1-6
CDR3aa: CASAYRQSSYNSPLHF
CDR3nt: TGTGCCAGCGCCTACAGACAGAGCTCCTATAATTCACCCCTCCACTTT

d_gene: .
v_gene: TRBV2
abundance: few
j_gene: TRBJ1-5
CDR3aa: CASSEGTVLDQPQHF
CDR3nt: TGTGCCAGCAGTGAAGGAACCGTTCTCGATCAGCCCCAGCATTTT

d_gene: TRBD2
v_gene: TRBV20-1
abundance: .
j_gene: TRBJ2-5
CDR3aa: CSAPEVSGSETQYF
CDR3nt: TGCAGTGCGCCCGAAGTGAGCGGGAGTGAGACCCAGTACTTC

d_gene: .
v_gene: TRBV27
abundance: few
j_gene: TRBJ1-1
CDR3aa: CASRSIGLYTEAFF
CDR3nt: TGTGCCAGCAGGTCCATAGGGCTATACACTGAAGCTTTCTTT

d_gene: .
v_gene: TRBV20-1
abundance: few
j_gene: TRBJ1-6
CDR3aa: CSARDKGVHSPLHF
CDR3nt: TGCAGTGCTAGAGATAAAGGGGTTCATTCACCCCTCCACTTT

d_gene: TRBD2
v_gene: TRBV5-4
abundance: once
j_gene: TRBJ2-3
CDR3aa: CASSLNLASGRSSTDTQYF
CDR3nt: TGTGCCAGCAGCTTAAATTTGGCTAGCGGGAGGAGTAGCACAGATACGCAGTATTTT

d_gene: .
v_gene: TRBV30
abundance: .
j_gene: TRBJ1-1
CDR3aa: CAWSVWGGNTEAFF
CDR3nt: TGTGCCTGGAGTGTCTGGGGGGGGAACACTGAAGCTTTCTTT

d_gene: .
v_gene: TRBV12-5
abundance: .
j_gene: TRBJ1-2
CDR3aa: CASGLVYGGSSQSYGYTF
CDR3nt: TGTGCTAGTGGTTTGGTATACGGGGGGTCCTCCCAGAGCTATGGCTACACCTTC